This T cell receptor (beta chain) emerged from a study of T cell repertoires in cytomegalovirus infection. This clonotype has just a few counts. Germline values: CDR1 SGHVS, CDR2 FNYEAQ. J gave up 5 bases and V 5 bases, and 5 bases lay outside the gene matches. The CDR3 consists of 16 residues. One entry per CDR3 protein, called by TCRdb with MiXCR from the reads. The table records 200,000 to 250,000 distinct CDR3 sequences, about 20% of them present only once. The receptor comes from a human donor in good health (CMV status not recorded). Some clones in this sample may be carry-over from other donors' samples. The chain is built from TRBV7-6 and TRBJ2-1; 14 bases are shared with TRBD2. Sequenced: CD8+ T cells from PBMCs. CDR3 amino acids: CASSPRGLAGDNEQFF. The CDR3 bases are TGTGCCAGCAGCCCGCGGGGACTAGCGGGGGACAATGAGCAGTTCTTC.